The T cell receptor beta chain under discussion was sequenced for a study of cytomegalovirus exposure and HLA in healthy donors. Background on the study: The 95 to 150 validation repertoires, a later analysis reported, used the same platform as the approximately 670 first-cohort repertoires. Regarding the study as a whole: Rarity held for most TCR sequences, but there were some public TCRs that occurred in many donors. In vitro assays verified that three CMV-associated chains recognized CMV antigens specifically.

The CDR3 length is 13 residues. The ends lost 4 bases at V and 4 bases at J; junction bases unmatched: 5. Germline values: CDR1 SGHNT, CDR2 YYREEE (reference sequence). To note about this clone: Antigen specificity is unknown.

This table comes from immunoSEQ multiplex PCR, and its TCRdb copy is limited to in-frame clones, with some not included. This table holds 150,000 to 200,000 clones, roughly 77% found once. The sequencing sample was made of PBMCs. This clonotype originated in a woman in her thirties in good health and CMV-seronegative. The gene calls are TRBV5-4 and TRBJ2-7; 7 bases match TRBD1. This CDR3 is CASSLRTGYEQYF. In DNA, the CDR3 is TGTGCCAGCAGCCTTCGGACAGGTTACGAGCAGTACTTC.